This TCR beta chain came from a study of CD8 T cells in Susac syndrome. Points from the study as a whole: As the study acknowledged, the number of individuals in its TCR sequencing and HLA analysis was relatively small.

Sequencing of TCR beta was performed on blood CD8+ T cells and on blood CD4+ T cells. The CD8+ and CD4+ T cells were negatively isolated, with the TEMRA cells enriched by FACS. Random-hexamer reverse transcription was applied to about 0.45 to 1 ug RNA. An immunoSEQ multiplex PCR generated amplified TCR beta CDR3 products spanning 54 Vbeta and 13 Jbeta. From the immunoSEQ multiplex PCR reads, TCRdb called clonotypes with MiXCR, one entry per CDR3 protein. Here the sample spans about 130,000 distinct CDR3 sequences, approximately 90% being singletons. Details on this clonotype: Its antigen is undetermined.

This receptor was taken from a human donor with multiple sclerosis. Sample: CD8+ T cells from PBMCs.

The CDR3 region has the DNA TGTGCCACCACAGCGGGGACTGAAGCTTTCTTT. Translation: CATTAGTEAFF. The J gene is TRBJ1-1, the V gene TRBV6-2 or TRBV6-3; no definite D call. This CDR3 is 11 amino acids long. Trimming shortened V by 10 bases and J by 5 bases, and 11 bases separated the two germline ends. Germline CDR1 and CDR2: MNHEY and SVGEGT.